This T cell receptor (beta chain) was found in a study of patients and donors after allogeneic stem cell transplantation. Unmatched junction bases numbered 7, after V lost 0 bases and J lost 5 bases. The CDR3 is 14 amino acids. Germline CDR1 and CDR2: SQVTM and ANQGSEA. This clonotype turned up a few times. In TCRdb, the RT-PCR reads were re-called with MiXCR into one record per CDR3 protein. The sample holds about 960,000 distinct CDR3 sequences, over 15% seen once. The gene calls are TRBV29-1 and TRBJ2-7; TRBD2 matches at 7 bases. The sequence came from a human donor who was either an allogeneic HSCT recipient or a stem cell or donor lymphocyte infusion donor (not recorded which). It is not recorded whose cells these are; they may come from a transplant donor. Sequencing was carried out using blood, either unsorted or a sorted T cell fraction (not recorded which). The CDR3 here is CSVEEGRAEDEQYF. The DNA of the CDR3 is TGCAGCGTTGAAGAGGGGAGGGCAGAAGACGAGCAGTACTTC.